What follows are 20 T cell receptor beta chains derived from one specimen sequenced in a study of human T cells and chemical hapten exposure. Noted time point: pre-sensitization, week 0. As to treatment: therapeutic diphenylcyclopropenone sensitization with weekly scalp DPC. TCRdb called the RACE reads again in MiXCR, with one record for every CDR3 protein. The table has 100,000 to 150,000 distinct CDR3 sequences, roughly 12% seen once. The sample in question was whole blood, obtained in connection with sensitization to the hapten diphenylcyclopropenone (DPC). All receptors come from a young woman with alopecia areata. Some clones in this sample may be carry-over from other donors' samples.

The V and J genes are TRBV20-1 and TRBJ1-2; D remains unclear. V shed 0 bases and J shed 8 bases, with 13 bases lying between them. Looked up from germline, CDR1 is DFQATT and CDR2 is SNEGSKA (reference sequence). This CDR3 has 13 residues. CDR3 bases: TGCAGTGCTAGAGATATTGACACACGAGGCTACACCTTC. Encoded protein: CSARDIDTRGYTF.

This clonotype was found a few times. The chain links TRBV7-2 to TRBJ2-3; D uncertain. Germline lookup yields CDR1 SGHTA and CDR2 FQGNSA. The CDR3 loop spans 14 amino acids. V was cut by 1 base and J by 4 bases, with 9 bases left in between. For the CDR3, the DNA is TGTGCCAGCAGCTTAGTCCGCCGGGCAGATACGCAGTATTTT. Protein: CASSLVRRADTQYF.

This clonotype was found a few times. V usage is TRBV7-2 and J usage is TRBJ1-2, with 7 bases identical to TRBD1. The CDR3 contains 15 residues. J gave up 1 base and V 1 base, and 3 bases lay outside the gene matches. Germline V gene data show CDR1 as SGHTA and CDR2 as FQGNSA. CDR3 sequence: CASSLGDRVNYGYTF. As DNA, the CDR3 is TGTGCCAGCAGCTTAGGAGACAGGGTTAACTATGGCTACACCTTC.

The J gene is TRBJ2-7, the V gene TRBV15; TRBD1 agrees at 10 bases. The germline gives CDR1 LNHNV, CDR2 YYDKDF (reference sequence). There are 17 residues in the CDR3. V lost 3 bases to trimming and J lost 5 bases; unmatched junction nucleotides: 13. The CDR3 reads CATSRLGEGTGENEQYF. Here the CDR3 DNA reads TGTGCCACCAGCAGGTTAGGTGAAGGGACAGGGGAGAACGAGCAGTACTTC.

This clonotype was counted a few times. The chain recombines TRBV7-9 with TRBJ2-5, with no clear D. V was clipped by 5 bases and J by 5 bases, with 12 bases between them. CDR1 and CDR2 (germline): SEHNR, FQNEAQ (reference sequence). CDR3 length: 13 amino acids. CDR3 residues: CASSPRPLETQYF. The CDR3, as DNA: TGTGCCAGCAGCCCCCGGCCACTCGAGACCCAGTACTTC.

The chain recombines TRBV28 with TRBJ2-3; maybe TRBD2 (5 bases). With 6 bases removed from V and 3 bases from J, the gap between germline ends came to 16 bases. Germline V gives CDR1 MDHEN, CDR2 SYDVKM. CDR3 length: 15 residues. The CDR3 loop is CASSFRALGTDTQYF. The CDR3, as DNA: TGTGCCAGCAGCTTTAGAGCACTAGGGACAGATACGCAGTATTTT.

The chain couples TRBV7-9 to TRBJ2-3; 8 bases match TRBD1. Germline lookup yields CDR1 SEHNR and CDR2 FQNEAQ (reference sequence). The CDR3 length is 13 residues. Germline trimming cut 7 bases from V and 3 bases from J; bases unmatched to any gene: 3. DNA of the CDR3: TGTGCCAGCACAGGGGGCGGGACAGATACGCAGTATTTT. Its translation: CASTGGGTDTQYF. The whole variable domain, remainder taken from reference TRBV7-9 and TRBJ2-3, is DTGVSQNPRHKITKRGQNVTFRCDPISEHNRLYWYRQTLGQGPEFLTYFQNEAQLEKSRLLSDRFSAERPKGSFSTLEIQRTEQGDSAMYLCASTGGGTDTQYFGPGTRLTVL.

At least ten counts were recorded for this clonotype. The genes are TRBV6-5 and TRBJ1-1; maybe TRBD1 (6 bases). This CDR3 is built from 16 residues. Germline V lookup: CDR1 MNHEY, CDR2 SVGAGI. V lost 0 bases and J 3 bases, leaving 14 bases between the germline ends. CDR3 sequence (DNA): TGTGCCAGCAGTTACTCTTTCGCCAGGGGATACACTGAAGCTTTCTTT. Protein sequence: CASSYSFARGYTEAFF.

This clonotype was counted at least ten times. V usage is TRBV9 and J usage is TRBJ1-1, with D possibly matching TRBD1 (6 bases). The CDR3 length is 13 residues. Germline CDR1 and CDR2: SGDLS and YYNGEE. Trimming shortened V by 0 bases and J by 4 bases, and 7 bases separated the two germline ends. This chain's CDR3 is CASSVEGGTEAFF. CDR3 DNA: TGTGCCAGCAGCGTAGAAGGGGGCACTGAAGCTTTCTTT.

This clonotype appeared many times. The chain joins TRBV7-9 to TRBJ2-5; TRBD2 aligns across 12 bases. The CDR3 length is 16 residues. The V and J ends lost 5 bases and 0 bases, in that order; junction bases with no gene match: 4. Germline V gene data show CDR1 as SEHNR and CDR2 as FQNEAQ (reference sequence). The CDR3 DNA reads TGTGCCAGCAGCGACGGGACTAGCGGGTACCAAGAGACCCAGTACTTC. Amino acids: CASSDGTSGYQETQYF. Full variable domain (outside the CDR3, taken from reference TRBV7-9 and TRBJ2-5): DTGVSQNPRHKITKRGQNVTFRCDPISEHNRLYWYRQTLGQGPEFLTYFQNEAQLEKSRLLSDRFSAERPKGSFSTLEIQRTEQGDSAMYLCASSDGTSGYQETQYFGPGTRLLVL.

The V gene is TRBV3-1, the J gene TRBJ2-5; D remains ambiguous. Between the trimmed V and J ends, which lost 1 base and 5 bases, there was a span of 2 bases. The CDR3 runs 11 residues. Germline V CDR1 and CDR2: LGHDT, YNNKEL (reference sequence). The DNA for the CDR3 is TGTGCCAGCAGCCAAGTCGAGACCCAGTACTTC. This codes for CASSQVETQYF.

The CDR3 bases are TGTGCCAGCAGTCCGGGACAGGGCTTCTGGGAGGAGCAGTTCTTC. Residues: CASSPGQGFWEEQFF. The chain recombines TRBV2 with TRBJ2-1; TRBD1 agrees at 9 bases. Unmatched junction bases numbered 12, after V lost 5 bases and J lost 10 bases. The CDR3 length is 15 residues. Germline V gene data show CDR1 as SNHLY and CDR2 as FYNNEI.

The V and J genes are TRBV7-6 and TRBJ1-1; D is ambiguous. Germline V gives CDR1 SGHVS, CDR2 FNYEAQ. This CDR3 contains 13 residues. V was trimmed by 5 bases and J by 12 bases, leaving 19 bases between them. The CDR3 loop reads CASSINLLGQTFF. CDR3 in DNA: TGTGCCAGCAGCATCAATCTTTTAGGGCAAACTTTCTTT.

This clonotype has only a few counts. V gene TRBV20-1 combines with J gene TRBJ2-1; no clear D. CDR3 length: 16 residues. Germline V gene sequence: CDR1 DFQATT, CDR2 SNEGSKA (reference sequence). V lost 0 bases and J 6 bases, leaving 18 bases between the germline ends. In DNA form, the CDR3 reads TGCAGTGCTAGAGATCGGGCCGGGCCAAAGGGCAATGAGCAGTTCTTC. Translation: CSARDRAGPKGNEQFF.

This chain links TRBV20-1 with TRBJ1-1; D not resolved. The CDR3 runs 13 residues. V dropped 6 bases and J dropped 6 bases, with 17 bases sitting between them. Germline V CDR1 and CDR2: DFQATT, SNEGSKA (reference sequence). The CDR3 here is CSANGPLDPEAFF. CDR3 nucleotides: TGCAGTGCAAATGGGCCTTTGGACCCTGAAGCTTTCTTT.

This clonotype was counted between two and nine times. The CDR3 nucleotides read TGTGCCAGCAGCCAGCCGGGAAGAAGCAATGAGCAGTTCTTC. This encodes CASSQPGRSNEQFF. The chain employs TRBV12-3 or TRBV12-4 and TRBJ2-1, with a tentative D call TRBD2 (5 bases). The CDR3 loop spans 14 amino acids. Trimming stripped 6 bases from V and 6 bases from J, with 15 bases between.

This rearrangement joins TRBV12-3 or TRBV12-4 to TRBJ1-1; no clear D. CDR3 length equals 13 residues. Trimming removed 5 bases at V and 6 bases at J, with 13 bases between. CDR3 protein: CASSPLKGAEAFF. The DNA for the CDR3 is TGTGCCAGCAGTCCCCTTAAGGGCGCTGAAGCTTTCTTT.

This clonotype has just a few counts. This chain connects TRBV6-4 to TRBJ1-2; weak D call: TRBD1 (5 bases). This CDR3 has 13 amino acids. Germline V gene lookup returns CDR1 MRHNA and CDR2 SNTAGT. The V gene lost 3 bases and the J gene lost 5 bases, with 10 bases spanning the gap. The CDR3 region has the DNA TGTGCCAGCAGTGAGCAGGGAGGTTATGGCTACACCTTC. It is translated as CASSEQGGYGYTF.

This clonotype was detected many times. The chain uses TRBV29-1 and TRBJ2-4, with D unclear. This CDR3 region has 12 residues. CDR1 and CDR2 from the germline V gene are SQVTM and ANQGSEA. V was pared by 4 bases and J by 6 bases, with 10 bases between. CDR3 nucleotides: TGCAGCGTTGTCACGAGTACAAACATTCAGTACTTC. Protein product: CSVVTSTNIQYF. The whole variable domain, remainder taken from reference TRBV29-1 and TRBJ2-4, is SAVISQKPSRDICQRGTSLTIQCQVDSQVTMMFWYRQQPGQSLTLIATANQGSEATYESGFVIDKFPISRPNLTFSTLTVSNMSPEDSSIYLCSVVTSTNIQYFGAGTRLSVL.

CDR3 coding DNA: TGCGCCAGCAGCCAAGCACAGGGGTATCAGCCCCAGCATTTT. Translating it yields CASSQAQGYQPQHF. The gene calls are TRBV4-1 and TRBJ1-5, with 7 bases identical to TRBD1. CDR1 is MGHRA, CDR2 YSYEKL, per germline. The CDR3 consists of 14 residues. V lost 1 base to trimming and J lost 5 bases; unmatched junction nucleotides: 2.